These 13 T cell receptor beta chains were sequenced from one sample in a study of blood T cell repertoires in COVID-19. Only in-frame clones appear in the TCRdb table, and some are missing; sequencing was by immunoSEQ multiplex PCR. The sample contains around 140,000 clones, about 89% of which appear only once. The sequencing sample was made of peripheral blood. The receptors originated from a man at least 80 years old with acute or convalescent COVID-19.

The V and J genes are TRBV28 and TRBJ1-2; D perhaps matches TRBD1 (6 bases). The CDR3 sequence is 13 residues long. V lost 3 bases, J lost 7 bases, and 12 bases lay in between. Germline V lookup: CDR1 MDHEN, CDR2 SYDVKM. The CDR3 coding sequence is TGTGCCAGCAGTTTGGGGGGGCGTGGTGGCTACACCTTC. This encodes CASSLGGRGGYTF.

The J gene is TRBJ1-6, the V gene TRBV7-9, with 8 bases fitting TRBD1. CDR1 SEHNR and CDR2 FQNEAQ come from the germline V gene (reference sequence). This CDR3 is 14 amino acids long. V was clipped by 5 bases and J by 10 bases; unmatched bases: 7. As DNA, the CDR3 is TGTGCCAGCAGCCCCGGACAGGGAGAATCACCCCTCCACTTT. Translating gives CASSPGQGESPLHF.

The V and J genes are TRBV7-9 and TRBJ2-5; the D gene is possibly TRBD2 (6 bases). In germline, CDR1 is SEHNR, CDR2 FQNEAQ (reference sequence). The CDR3 runs 15 residues. The V gene lost 5 bases and the J gene lost 6 bases, with 19 bases spanning the gap. CDR3 loop: CASSVEGLSRKTQYF. The DNA of the CDR3 is TGTGCCAGCAGCGTAGAGGGACTTAGCAGGAAGACCCAGTACTTC.

Concerning this clone itself: At the DNA level, this CDR3 is encoded by other sequences in the same sample as well. The chain couples TRBV6-1 to TRBJ2-7, with 9 bases lining up with TRBD1. J was trimmed by 5 bases and V by 3 bases; bases with no gene match: 5. Germline CDR1 and CDR2: MNHNS and SASEGT. There are 14 residues in the CDR3. CDR3 nucleotide sequence: TGTGCCAGCAGTGACGGGACAGGGATAAACGAGCAGTACTTC. Protein: CASSDGTGINEQYF.

This clone showed up just a few times. The V and J genes are TRBV28 and TRBJ2-1; TRBD2 agrees at 8 bases. The CDR3 covers 15 residues. CDR1 and CDR2 from the germline V gene are MDHEN and SYDVKM. J lost 4 bases, V lost 7 bases, and 9 bases had no gene match. CDR3 DNA sequence: TGTGCCAGCACCCAGGGGACTAGGCTTTACAATGAGCAGTTCTTC. This gives the protein CASTQGTRLYNEQFF.

Only a few counts were recorded for this clone. V is TRBV3-1 (or the pseudogene TRBV3-2) and J is TRBJ2-7; 9 bases align to TRBD2. V lost 4 bases, J lost 2 bases, and 12 bases stayed unmatched. The CDR3 has 17 residues. Germline V gives CDR1 LGHDT, CDR2 YNNKEL (reference sequence). Written as DNA, the CDR3 is TGTGCCAGCAGCCCCGTCCGGGGAGGCGGGGGGGCCTACGAGCAGTACTTC. Translated, it gives CASSPVRGGGGAYEQYF.

This sequence joins TRBV28 and TRBJ2-7; 7 bases match TRBD1. Losses at the gene ends were 5 bases for V and 6 bases for J; bases not matched to a gene: 16. The CDR3 sequence is 16 residues long. Germline V gives CDR1 MDHEN, CDR2 SYDVKM. The CDR3 sequence is CASSVNDPGQLSEQYF. The CDR3 nucleotides are TGTGCCAGCAGTGTTAACGACCCGGGACAGCTATCCGAGCAGTACTTC.

In DNA, the CDR3 is TGTGCCAGCAGCTTAGCAGACTTCAATCAGCCCCAGCATTTT. Protein sequence: CASSLADFNQPQHF. This chain links TRBV7-2 with TRBJ1-5; D gene ambiguous. This CDR3 is built from 14 residues. In germline, CDR1 is SGHTA, CDR2 FQGNSA. V was shortened by 0 bases and J by 3 bases, with 6 bases between the two germline ends.

The chain couples TRBV27 to TRBJ2-5; TRBD2 aligns across 12 bases. Germline CDR1 and CDR2: MNHEY and SMNVEV (reference sequence). The CDR3 has 15 amino acids. J gave up 3 bases and V 7 bases, and 6 bases lay outside the gene matches. The CDR3 loop reads CASMEWTSGKETQYF. In DNA, the CDR3 is TGTGCCAGCATGGAGTGGACTAGCGGGAAAGAGACCCAGTACTTC.

This clone was recorded many times. The rearrangement joins TRBV7-9 to TRBJ2-2; D not resolved. CDR1 is SEHNR and CDR2 is FQNEAQ in the germline V gene (reference sequence). V was pared by 2 bases and J by 6 bases, with 16 bases between. The CDR3 runs 16 residues. Written as DNA, the CDR3 is TGTGCCAGCAGCTTATCCCCTCCACATGCGGCCGGGGAGCTGTTTTTT. Its protein product is CASSLSPPHAAGELFF.

This clone was observed a handful of times. The chain has TRBV7-2 and TRBJ1-2; D gene uncertain. The CDR3 runs 13 residues. V lost 5 bases and J 1 base, leaving 8 bases between the germline ends. In germline, CDR1 is SGHTA, CDR2 FQGNSA. The CDR3 DNA follows: TGTGCCAGCAGCCCCACATATAACTATGGCTACACCTTC. Translated: CASSPTYNYGYTF.

V gene TRBV6-5 combines with J gene TRBJ2-7; the D gene is possibly TRBD2 (5 bases). This CDR3 contains 12 residues. Germline CDR1 reads MNHEY; CDR2 reads SVGAGI. The germline V and J ends were trimmed by 5 bases and 10 bases, with 15 bases remaining between them. CDR3 sequence (DNA): TGTGCCAGCAGTAGACGATCGGGGTCCCAGTACTTC. Translated, it gives CASSRRSGSQYF.

The V and J genes are TRBV6-5 and TRBJ1-2; no firm D call. V was trimmed by 1 base and J by 3 bases, leaving 9 bases between them. This CDR3 has 14 residues. Looked up from germline, CDR1 is MNHEY and CDR2 is SVGAGI. The CDR3 protein is CASSYFAQDYGYTF. CDR3 nucleotides: TGTGCCAGCAGTTACTTTGCGCAAGACTATGGCTACACCTTC.